This T cell receptor beta chain emerged from a study of T cell responses to AZD1222 COVID-19 vaccine. Profiling relied on immunoSEQ multiplex PCR, and the TCRdb table lists in-frame clones only, not all of them. The sample holds 82,000 or so clones; 90% are singletons and the top ten take 5.2%. Trimming removed 0 bases at V and 0 bases at J, with 12 bases between. CDR1 LGHDT and CDR2 YNNKEL come from the germline V gene (reference sequence). This CDR3 is built from 17 residues. The source was peripheral blood, collected on day 0 of AZD1222 vaccination. The clonotype originates from an adult in good health. The gene calls are TRBV3-1 (or the pseudogene TRBV3-2) and TRBJ2-4; D unclear. The CDR3, as DNA: TGTGCCAGCAGCCAAGATAGGCAGATGTTAGCCAAAAACATTCAGTACTTC. Translating gives CASSQDRQMLAKNIQYF.